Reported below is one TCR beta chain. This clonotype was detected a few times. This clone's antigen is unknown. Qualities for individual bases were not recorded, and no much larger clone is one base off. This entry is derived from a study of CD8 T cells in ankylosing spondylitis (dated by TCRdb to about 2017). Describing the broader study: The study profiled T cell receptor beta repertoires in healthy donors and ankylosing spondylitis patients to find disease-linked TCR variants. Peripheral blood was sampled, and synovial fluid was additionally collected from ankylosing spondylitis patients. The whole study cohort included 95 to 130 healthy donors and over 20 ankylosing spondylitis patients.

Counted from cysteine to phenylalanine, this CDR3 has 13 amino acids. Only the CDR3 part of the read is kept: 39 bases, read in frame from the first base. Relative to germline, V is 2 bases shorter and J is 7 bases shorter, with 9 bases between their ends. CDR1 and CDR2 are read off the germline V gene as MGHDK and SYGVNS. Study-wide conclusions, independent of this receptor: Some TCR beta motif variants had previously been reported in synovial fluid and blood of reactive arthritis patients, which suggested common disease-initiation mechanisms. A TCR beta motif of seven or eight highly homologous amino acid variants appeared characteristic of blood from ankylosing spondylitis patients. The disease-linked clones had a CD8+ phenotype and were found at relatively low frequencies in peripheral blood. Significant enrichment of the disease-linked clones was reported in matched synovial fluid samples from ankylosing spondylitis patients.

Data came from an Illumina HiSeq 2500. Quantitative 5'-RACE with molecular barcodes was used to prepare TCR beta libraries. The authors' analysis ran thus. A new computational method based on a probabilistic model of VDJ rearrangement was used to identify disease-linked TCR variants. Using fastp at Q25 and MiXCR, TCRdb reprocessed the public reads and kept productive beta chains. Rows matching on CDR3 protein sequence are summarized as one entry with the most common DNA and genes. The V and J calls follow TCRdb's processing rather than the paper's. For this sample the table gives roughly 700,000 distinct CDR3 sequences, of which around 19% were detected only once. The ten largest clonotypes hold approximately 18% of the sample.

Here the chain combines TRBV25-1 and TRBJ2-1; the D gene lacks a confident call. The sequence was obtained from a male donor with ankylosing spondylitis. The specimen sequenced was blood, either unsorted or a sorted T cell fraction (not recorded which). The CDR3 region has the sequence CASSEGWTNEQFF. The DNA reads TGTGCCAGCAGTGAAGGCTGGACGAATGAGCAGTTCTTC. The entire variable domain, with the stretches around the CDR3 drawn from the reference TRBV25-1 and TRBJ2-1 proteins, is EADIYQTPRYLVIGTGKKITLECSQTMGHDKMYWYQQDPGMELHLIHYSYGVNSTEKGDLSSESTVSRIRTEHFPLTLESARPSHTSQYLCASSEGWTNEQFFGPGTRLTVL.